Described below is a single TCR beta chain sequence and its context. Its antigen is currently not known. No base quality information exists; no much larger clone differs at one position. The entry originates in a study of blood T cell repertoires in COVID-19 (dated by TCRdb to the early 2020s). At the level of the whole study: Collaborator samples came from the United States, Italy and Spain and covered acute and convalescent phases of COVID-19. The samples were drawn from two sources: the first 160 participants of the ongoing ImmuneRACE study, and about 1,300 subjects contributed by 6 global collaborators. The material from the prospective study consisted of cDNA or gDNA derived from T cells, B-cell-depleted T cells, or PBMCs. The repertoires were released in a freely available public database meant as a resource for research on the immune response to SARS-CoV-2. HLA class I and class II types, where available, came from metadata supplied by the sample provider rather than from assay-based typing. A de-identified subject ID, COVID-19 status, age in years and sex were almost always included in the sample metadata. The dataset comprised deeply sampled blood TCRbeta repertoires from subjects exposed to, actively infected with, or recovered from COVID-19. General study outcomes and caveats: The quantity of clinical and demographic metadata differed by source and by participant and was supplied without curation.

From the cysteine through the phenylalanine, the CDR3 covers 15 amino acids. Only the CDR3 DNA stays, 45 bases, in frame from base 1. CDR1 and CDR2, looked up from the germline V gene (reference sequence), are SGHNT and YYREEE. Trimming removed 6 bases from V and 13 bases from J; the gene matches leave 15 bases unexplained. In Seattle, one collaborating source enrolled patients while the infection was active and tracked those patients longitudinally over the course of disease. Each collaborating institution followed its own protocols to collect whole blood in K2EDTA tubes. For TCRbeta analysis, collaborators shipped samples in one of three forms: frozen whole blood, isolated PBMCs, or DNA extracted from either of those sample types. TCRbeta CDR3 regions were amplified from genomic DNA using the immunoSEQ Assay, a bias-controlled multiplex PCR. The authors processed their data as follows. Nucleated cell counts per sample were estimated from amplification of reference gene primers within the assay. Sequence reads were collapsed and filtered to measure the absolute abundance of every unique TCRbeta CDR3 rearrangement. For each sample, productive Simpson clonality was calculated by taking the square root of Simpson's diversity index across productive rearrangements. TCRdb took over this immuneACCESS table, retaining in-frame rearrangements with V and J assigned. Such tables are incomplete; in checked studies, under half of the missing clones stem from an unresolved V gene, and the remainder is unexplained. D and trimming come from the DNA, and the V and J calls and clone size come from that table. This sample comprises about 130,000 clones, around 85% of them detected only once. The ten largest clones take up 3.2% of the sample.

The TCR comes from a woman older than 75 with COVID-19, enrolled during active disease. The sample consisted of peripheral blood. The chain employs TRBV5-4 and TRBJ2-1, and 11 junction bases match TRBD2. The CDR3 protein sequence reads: CASNLGPGTSGPQFF. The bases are TGTGCCAGCAATTTGGGGCCCGGGACTAGCGGACCTCAGTTCTTC.